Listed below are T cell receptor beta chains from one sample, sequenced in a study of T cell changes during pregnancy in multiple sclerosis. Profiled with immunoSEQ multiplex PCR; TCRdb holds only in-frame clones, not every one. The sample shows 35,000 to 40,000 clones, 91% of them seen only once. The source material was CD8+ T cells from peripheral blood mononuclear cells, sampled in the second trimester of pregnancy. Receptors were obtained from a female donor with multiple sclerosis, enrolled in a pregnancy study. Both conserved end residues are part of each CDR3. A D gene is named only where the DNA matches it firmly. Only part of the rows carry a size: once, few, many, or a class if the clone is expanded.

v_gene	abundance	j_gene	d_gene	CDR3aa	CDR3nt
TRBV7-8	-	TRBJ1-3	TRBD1	CASSFGQGSGNTIYF	TGTGCCAGCAGCTTTGGACAGGGCTCTGGAAACACCATATATTTT
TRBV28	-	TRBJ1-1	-	CATVHKNTEAFF	TGTGCCACCGTACATAAGAACACTGAAGCTTTCTTT
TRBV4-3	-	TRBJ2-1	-	CASSQEGGNNEQFF	TGCGCCAGCAGCCAAGAGGGGGGAAACAATGAGCAGTTCTTC
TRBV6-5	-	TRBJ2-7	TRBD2	CATGTSGSSEQYF	TGTGCCACCGGGACTAGCGGGAGTTCCGAGCAGTACTTC
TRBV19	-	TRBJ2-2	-	CAGQINTGELFF	TGTGCCGGACAGATTAACACCGGGGAGCTGTTTTTT
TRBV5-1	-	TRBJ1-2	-	CASSPDSINYGYTF	TGCGCCAGCAGCCCGGACAGCATTAACTATGGCTACACCTTC
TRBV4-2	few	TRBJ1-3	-	CASSQSAAGNTIYF	TGTGCCAGCAGCCAGTCCGCAGCTGGAAACACCATATATTTT
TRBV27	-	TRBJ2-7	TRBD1	CASTQTGDHEQYF	TGTGCCAGCACCCAAACAGGGGATCACGAGCAGTACTTC
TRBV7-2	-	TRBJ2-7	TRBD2	CASSSRPGLAGRSYEQYF	TGTGCCAGCAGCTCAAGACCGGGACTAGCGGGTCGATCCTACGAGCAGTACTTC
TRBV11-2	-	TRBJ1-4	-	CASSPTYAWTAWGEKLFF	TGTGCCAGCAGCCCCACATACGCATGGACAGCCTGGGGTGAAAAACTGTTTTTT
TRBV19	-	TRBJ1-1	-	CASNYGGAVTEAFF	TGTGCCAGTAACTACGGGGGGGCGGTCACTGAAGCTTTCTTT
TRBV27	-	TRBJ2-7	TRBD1	CASSFGTGAYEQYF	TGTGCCAGCAGTTTCGGGACAGGGGCATACGAGCAGTACTTC
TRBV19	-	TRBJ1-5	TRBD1	CASSIIRGNQPQHF	TGTGCCAGTAGTATCATCAGGGGGAATCAGCCCCAGCATTTT
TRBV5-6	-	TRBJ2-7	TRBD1	CASSTGTAERTYEQYF	TGTGCCAGCAGCACAGGGACAGCGGAGAGGACCTACGAGCAGTACTTC
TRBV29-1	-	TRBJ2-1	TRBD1	CSATGTGLNEQFF	TGCAGCGCCACCGGGACAGGGCTGAATGAGCAGTTCTTC
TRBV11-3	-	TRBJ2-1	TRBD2	CASSPRTSGSDNEQFF	TGTGCCAGCAGCCCGAGGACTAGCGGGTCTGACAATGAGCAGTTCTTC
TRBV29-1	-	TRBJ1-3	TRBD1	CSVTGTSAGNTIYF	TGCAGCGTGACAGGGACATCGGCTGGAAACACCATATATTTT